This T cell receptor (beta chain) was recovered during a study of metastatic and nonmetastatic thyroid tumors. Study information: The authors compared repertoires across blood and tumor or nodule tissue from malignant and benign thyroid patients.

TCRdb reanalyzed the PCR reads with MiXCR. The sample yields 32,000 or so clones, roughly 15% seen once. This clone was seen more than once but under ten times. Its ends do not fully match the called genes, so a read error is possible. This CDR3 spans 15 amino acids. Germline CDR1 is ENHRY and CDR2 is SYGVKD. All patients were treatment-naive before thyroid surgery. The chain joins TRBV10-3 to TRBJ2-3, with 7 bases lining up with TRBD1. The sequenced sample was blood. The clonotype comes from a male donor with papillary thyroid cancer or a benign thyroid nodule (not recorded which). Some clones in this sample may be carry-over from other donors' samples. The CDR3 DNA reads as TGTTCCATCAGCGACTCCAACGGACAGGCAGATACGCAGTATTTT. Protein sequence: CSISDSNGQADTQYF.